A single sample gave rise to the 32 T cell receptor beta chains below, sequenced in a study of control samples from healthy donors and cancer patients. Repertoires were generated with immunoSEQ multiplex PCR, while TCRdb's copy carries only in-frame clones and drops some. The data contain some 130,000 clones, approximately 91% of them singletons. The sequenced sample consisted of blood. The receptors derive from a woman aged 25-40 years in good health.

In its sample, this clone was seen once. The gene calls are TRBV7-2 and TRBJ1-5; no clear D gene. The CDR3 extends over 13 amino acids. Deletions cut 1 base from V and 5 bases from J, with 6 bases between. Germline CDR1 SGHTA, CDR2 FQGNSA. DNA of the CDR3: TGTGCCAGCAGCTTAGGGCCTGATCAGCCCCAGCATTTT. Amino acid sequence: CASSLGPDQPQHF.

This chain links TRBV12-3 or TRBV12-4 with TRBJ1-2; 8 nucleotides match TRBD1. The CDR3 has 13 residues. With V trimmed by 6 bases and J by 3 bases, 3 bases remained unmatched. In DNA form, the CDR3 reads TGTGCCAGCAGCCAGGGGGCAGACTATGGCTACACCTTC. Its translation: CASSQGADYGYTF.

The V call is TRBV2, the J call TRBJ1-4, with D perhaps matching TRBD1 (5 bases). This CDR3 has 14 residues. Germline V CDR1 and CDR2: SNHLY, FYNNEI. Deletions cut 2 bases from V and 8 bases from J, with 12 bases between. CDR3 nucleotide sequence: TGTGCCAGCAGTGAATTAAGAGGGGTCGAAAAACTGTTTTTT. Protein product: CASSELRGVEKLFF.

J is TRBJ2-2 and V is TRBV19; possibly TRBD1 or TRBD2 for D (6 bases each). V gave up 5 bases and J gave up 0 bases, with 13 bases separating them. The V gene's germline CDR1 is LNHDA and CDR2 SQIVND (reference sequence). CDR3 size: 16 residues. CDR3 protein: CASSSWGAPNTGELFF. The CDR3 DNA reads TGTGCCAGTAGTTCGTGGGGGGCCCCGAACACCGGGGAGCTGTTTTTT. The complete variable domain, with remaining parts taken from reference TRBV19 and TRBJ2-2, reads DGGITQSPKYLFRKEGQNVTLSCEQNLNHDAMYWYRQDPGQGLRLIYYSQIVNDFQKGDIAEGYSVSREKKESFPLTVTSAQKNPTAFYLCASSSWGAPNTGELFFGEGSRLTVL.

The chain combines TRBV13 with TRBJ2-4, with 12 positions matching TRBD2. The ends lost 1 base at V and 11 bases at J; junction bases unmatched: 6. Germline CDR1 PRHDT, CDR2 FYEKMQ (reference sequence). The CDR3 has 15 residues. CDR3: CASSLVGTSGHVQYF. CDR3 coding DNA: TGTGCCAGCAGCTTAGTGGGGACTAGCGGGCACGTTCAGTACTTC.

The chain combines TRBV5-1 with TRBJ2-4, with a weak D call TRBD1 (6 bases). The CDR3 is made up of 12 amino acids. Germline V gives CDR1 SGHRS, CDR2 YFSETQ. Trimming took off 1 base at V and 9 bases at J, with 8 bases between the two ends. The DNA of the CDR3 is TGCGCCAGCAGCTTGACAGGGTTCATTCAGTACTTC. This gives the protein CASSLTGFIQYF.

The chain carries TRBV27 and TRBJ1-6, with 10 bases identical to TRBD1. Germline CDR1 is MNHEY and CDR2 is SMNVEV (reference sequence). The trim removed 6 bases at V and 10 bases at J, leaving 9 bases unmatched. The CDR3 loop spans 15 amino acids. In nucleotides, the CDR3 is TGTGCCAGCAGGGGACAGGGGATAATAGAATCACCCCTCCACTTT. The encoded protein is CASRGQGIIESPLHF.

The CDR3 is CSVGGGETNDKNIQYF. CDR3 coding DNA: TGCAGCGTTGGAGGAGGAGAAACGAATGACAAAAACATTCAGTACTTC. V gene TRBV29-1 combines with J gene TRBJ2-4, with D possibly matching TRBD2 (5 bases). CDR1 and CDR2 (germline): SQVTM, ANQGSEA. Between the trimmed V and J ends, which lost 4 bases and 3 bases, there was a span of 19 bases. This CDR3 has 16 amino acids.

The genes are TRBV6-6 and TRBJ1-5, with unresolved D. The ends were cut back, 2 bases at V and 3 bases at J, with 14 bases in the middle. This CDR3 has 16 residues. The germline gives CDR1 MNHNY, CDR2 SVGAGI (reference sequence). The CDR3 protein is CASSYGQRDFNQPQHF. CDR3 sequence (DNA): TGTGCCAGCAGTTACGGGCAGCGAGATTTCAATCAGCCCCAGCATTTT.

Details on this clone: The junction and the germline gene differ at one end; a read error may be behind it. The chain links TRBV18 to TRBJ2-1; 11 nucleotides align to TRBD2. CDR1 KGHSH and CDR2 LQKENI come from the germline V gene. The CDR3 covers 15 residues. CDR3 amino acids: CASSPLAGAYNEQFF. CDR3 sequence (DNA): TGTGCCAGCTCCCCACTAGCGGGGGCCTACAATGAGCAGTTCTTC.

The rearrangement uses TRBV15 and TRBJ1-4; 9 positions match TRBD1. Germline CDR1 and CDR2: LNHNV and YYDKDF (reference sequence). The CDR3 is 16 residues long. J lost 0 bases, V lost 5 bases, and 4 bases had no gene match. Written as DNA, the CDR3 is TGTGCCACCAGCCCGGACAGGGGATCAACTAATGAAAAACTGTTTTTT. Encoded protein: CATSPDRGSTNEKLFF.

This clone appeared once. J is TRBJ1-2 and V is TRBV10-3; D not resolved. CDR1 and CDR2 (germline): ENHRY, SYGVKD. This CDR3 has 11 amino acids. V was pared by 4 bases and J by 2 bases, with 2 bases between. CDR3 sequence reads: CAISGNYGYTF. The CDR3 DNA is TGTGCCATCAGTGGGAACTATGGCTACACCTTC.

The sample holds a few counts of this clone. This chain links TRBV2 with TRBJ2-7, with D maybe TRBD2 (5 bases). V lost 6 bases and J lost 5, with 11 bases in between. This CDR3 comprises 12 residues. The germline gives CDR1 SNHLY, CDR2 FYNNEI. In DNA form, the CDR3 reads TGTGCCAGCAGCTTGACTATCCACGAGCAGTACTTC. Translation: CASSLTIHEQYF.

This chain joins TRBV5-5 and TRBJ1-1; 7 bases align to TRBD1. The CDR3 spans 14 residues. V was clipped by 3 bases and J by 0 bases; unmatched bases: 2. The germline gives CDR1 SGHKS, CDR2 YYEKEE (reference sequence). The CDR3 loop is CASSSTGMNTEAFF. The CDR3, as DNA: TGTGCCAGCAGCTCGACAGGGATGAACACTGAAGCTTTCTTT.

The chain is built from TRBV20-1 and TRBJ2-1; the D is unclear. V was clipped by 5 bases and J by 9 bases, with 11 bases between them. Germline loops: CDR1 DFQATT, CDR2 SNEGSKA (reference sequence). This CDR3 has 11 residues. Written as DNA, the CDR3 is TGCAGTGCTTATACACGTACTGAGCAGTTCTTC. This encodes CSAYTRTEQFF.

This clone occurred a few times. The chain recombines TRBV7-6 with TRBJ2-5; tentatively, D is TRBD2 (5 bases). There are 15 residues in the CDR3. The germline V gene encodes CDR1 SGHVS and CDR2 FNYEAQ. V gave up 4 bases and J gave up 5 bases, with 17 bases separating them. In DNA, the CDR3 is TGTGCCAGCAGCTCACCGGAGGCACTACGCGAGACCCAGTACTTC. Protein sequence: CASSSPEALRETQYF.

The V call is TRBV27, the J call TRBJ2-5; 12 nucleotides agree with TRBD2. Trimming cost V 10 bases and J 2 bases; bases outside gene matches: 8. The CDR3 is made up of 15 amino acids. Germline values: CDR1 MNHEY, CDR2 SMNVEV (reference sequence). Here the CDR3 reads CATGRLAGVQETQYF. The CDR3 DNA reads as TGTGCCACCGGAAGACTAGCGGGAGTTCAAGAGACCCAGTACTTC.

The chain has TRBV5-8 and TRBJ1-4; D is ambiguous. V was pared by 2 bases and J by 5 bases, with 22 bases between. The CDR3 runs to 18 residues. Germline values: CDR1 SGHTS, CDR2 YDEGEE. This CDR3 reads CASSLGRDVDGPNEKLFF. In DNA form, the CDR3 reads TGTGCCAGCAGCTTAGGAAGAGATGTCGACGGACCGAATGAAAAACTGTTTTTT.

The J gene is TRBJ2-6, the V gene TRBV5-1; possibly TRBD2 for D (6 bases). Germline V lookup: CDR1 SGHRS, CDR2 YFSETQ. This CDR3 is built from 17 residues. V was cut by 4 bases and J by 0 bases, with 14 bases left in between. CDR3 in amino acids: CASSAGTHFSGANVLTF. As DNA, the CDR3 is TGCGCCAGCAGCGCCGGGACTCACTTCTCTGGGGCCAACGTCCTGACTTTC.

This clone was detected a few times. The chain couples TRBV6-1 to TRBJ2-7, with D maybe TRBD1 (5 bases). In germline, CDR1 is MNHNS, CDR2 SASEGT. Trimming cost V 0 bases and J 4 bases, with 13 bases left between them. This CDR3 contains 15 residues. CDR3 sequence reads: CASSEAHLQEYEQYF. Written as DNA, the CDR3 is TGTGCCAGCAGTGAAGCGCATTTACAGGAGTACGAGCAGTACTTC.

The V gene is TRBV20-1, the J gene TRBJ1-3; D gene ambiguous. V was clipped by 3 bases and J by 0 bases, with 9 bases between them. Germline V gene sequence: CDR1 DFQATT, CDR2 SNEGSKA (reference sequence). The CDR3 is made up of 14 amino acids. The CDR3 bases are TGCAGTGCTAGTGGCCTACACTCTGGAAACACCATATATTTT. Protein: CSASGLHSGNTIYF.

CDR3 bases: TGTGCCAGCAGCTTATATCCGGGGGACGAGCAGTACTTC. Translation: CASSLYPGDEQYF. This chain joins TRBV7-2 and TRBJ2-7, with D perhaps matching TRBD2 (6 bases). With 2 bases removed from V and 5 bases from J, the gap between germline ends came to 10 bases. CDR1 is SGHTA and CDR2 is FQGNSA in the germline V gene. This CDR3 contains 13 residues.

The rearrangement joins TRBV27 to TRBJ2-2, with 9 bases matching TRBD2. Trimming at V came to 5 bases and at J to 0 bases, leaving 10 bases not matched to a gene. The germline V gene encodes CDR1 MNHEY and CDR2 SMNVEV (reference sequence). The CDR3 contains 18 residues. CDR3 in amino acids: CASSPRSSSGTNTGELFF. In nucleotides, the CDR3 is TGTGCCAGCAGTCCACGATCCTCTAGCGGGACGAACACCGGGGAGCTGTTTTTT.

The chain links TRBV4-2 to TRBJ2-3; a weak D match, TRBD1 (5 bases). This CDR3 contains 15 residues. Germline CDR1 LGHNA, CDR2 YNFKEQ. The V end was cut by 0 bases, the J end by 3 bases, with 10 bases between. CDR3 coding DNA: TGTGCCAGCAGCCAAGAGGCAGGGTTTACAGATACGCAGTATTTT. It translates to CASSQEAGFTDTQYF.

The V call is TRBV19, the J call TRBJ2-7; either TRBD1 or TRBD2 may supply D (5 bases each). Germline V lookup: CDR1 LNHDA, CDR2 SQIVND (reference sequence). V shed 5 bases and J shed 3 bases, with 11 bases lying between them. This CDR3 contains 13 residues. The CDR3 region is CASSGRDLYEQYF. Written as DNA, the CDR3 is TGTGCCAGTAGTGGCAGGGACCTCTACGAGCAGTACTTC.

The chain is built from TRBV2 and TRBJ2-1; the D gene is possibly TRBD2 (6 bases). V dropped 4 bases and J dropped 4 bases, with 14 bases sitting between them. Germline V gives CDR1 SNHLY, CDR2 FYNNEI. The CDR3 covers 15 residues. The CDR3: CASSGRENPYNEQFF. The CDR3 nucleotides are TGTGCCAGCAGTGGGCGGGAAAACCCTTACAATGAGCAGTTCTTC. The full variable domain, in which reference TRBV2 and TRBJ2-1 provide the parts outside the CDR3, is EPEVTQTPSHQVTQMGQEVILRCVPISNHLYFYWYRQILGQKVEFLVSFYNNEISEKSEIFDDQFSVERPDGSNFTLKIRSTKLEDSAMYFCASSGRENPYNEQFFGPGTRLTVL.

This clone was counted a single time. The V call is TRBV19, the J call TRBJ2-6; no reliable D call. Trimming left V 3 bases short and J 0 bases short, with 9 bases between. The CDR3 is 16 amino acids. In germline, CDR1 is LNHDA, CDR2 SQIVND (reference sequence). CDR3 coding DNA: TGTGCCAGTAGTATCGATAGGGACTCTGGGGCCAACGTCCTGACTTTC. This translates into CASSIDRDSGANVLTF.

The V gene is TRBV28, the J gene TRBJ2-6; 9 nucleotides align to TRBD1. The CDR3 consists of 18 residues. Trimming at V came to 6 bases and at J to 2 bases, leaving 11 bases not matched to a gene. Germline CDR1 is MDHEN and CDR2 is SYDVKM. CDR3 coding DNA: TGTGCCAGCAGCCGACCGGGACAGGGTCGCCCTGGGGCCAACGTCCTGACTTTC. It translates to CASSRPGQGRPGANVLTF.

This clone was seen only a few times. CDR3 coding DNA: TGTGCCAGCATGTGGGACCCAAATAATTCACCCCTCCACTTT. Protein product: CASMWDPNNSPLHF. The rearrangement links TRBV7-2 to TRBJ1-6; possible D gene TRBD1, 5 bases. V was clipped by 7 bases and J by 5 bases, with 12 bases between them. Germline V CDR1 and CDR2: SGHTA, FQGNSA. This CDR3 is 14 amino acids long.

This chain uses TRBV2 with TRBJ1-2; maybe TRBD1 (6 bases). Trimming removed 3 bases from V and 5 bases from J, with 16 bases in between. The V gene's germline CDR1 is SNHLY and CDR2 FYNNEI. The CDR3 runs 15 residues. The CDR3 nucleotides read TGTGCCAGCAGTGACAATAACAGGGCAGGGTATGGCTACACCTTC. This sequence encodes CASSDNNRAGYGYTF.

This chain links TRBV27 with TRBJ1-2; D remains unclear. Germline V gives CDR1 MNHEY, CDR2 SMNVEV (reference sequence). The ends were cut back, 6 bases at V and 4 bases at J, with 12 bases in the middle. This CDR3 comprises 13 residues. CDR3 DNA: TGTGCCAGCAGCCCTACCCCCCGCTATGGCTACACCTTC. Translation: CASSPTPRYGYTF.

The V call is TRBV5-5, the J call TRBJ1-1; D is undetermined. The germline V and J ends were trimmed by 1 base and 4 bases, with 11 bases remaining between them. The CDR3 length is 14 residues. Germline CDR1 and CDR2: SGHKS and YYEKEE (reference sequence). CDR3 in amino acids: CASSLSGERTEAFF. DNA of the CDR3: TGTGCCAGCAGCTTGTCTGGGGAGCGCACTGAAGCTTTCTTT.